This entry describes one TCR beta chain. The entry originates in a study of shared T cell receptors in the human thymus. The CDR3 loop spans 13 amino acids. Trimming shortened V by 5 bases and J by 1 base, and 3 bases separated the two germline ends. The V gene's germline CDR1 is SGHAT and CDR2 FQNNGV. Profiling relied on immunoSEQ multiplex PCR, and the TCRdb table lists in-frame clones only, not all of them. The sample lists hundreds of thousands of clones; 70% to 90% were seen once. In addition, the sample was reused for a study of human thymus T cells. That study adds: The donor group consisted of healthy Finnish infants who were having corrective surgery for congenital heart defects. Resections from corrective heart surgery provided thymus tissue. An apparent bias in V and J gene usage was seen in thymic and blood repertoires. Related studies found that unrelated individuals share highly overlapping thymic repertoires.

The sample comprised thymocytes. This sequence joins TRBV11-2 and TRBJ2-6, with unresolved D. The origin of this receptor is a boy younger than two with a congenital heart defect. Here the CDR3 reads CASSLSGANVLTF. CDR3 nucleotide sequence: TGTGCCAGCAGCCTTTCTGGGGCCAACGTCCTGACTTTC.